The 18 T cell receptor beta chains reported below all come from one sample, sequenced in a study of CD8+CD57+ T cells in acquired aplastic anemia. For CDR3 and TCR beta VDJ profiling, genomic DNA was the template used. In TCRdb, the reads were re-called with MiXCR into one record per CDR3 protein. The sample carries about 81,000 distinct CDR3 sequences, roughly half recorded once. Sequenced sample: sorted CD4+, CD8+, or CD8+CD57+ T cells (not recorded which) from PBMCs. Receptors were obtained from a human donor in good health, serving as a control.

The chain uses TRBV14 and TRBJ2-7, with 7 nucleotides matching TRBD1. CDR3 size: 15 residues. The V segment lost 4 bases and the J segment 9 bases; nucleotides outside the gene matches: 15. From germline, CDR1 is SGHDN and CDR2 FVKESK. CDR3 residues: CASSPLTGTLRGQYF. Here the CDR3 DNA reads TGTGCCAGCAGCCCTTTGACAGGGACCCTACGCGGGCAGTACTTC.

The table lists this clonotype with many counts. The chain carries TRBV7-2 and TRBJ1-2, with D possibly matching TRBD1 (5 bases). The germline CDR1 and CDR2 sequences are SGHTA and FQGNSA. The ends were cut back, 0 bases at V and 4 bases at J, with 15 bases in the middle. The CDR3 runs 16 residues. CDR3 DNA: TGTGCCAGCAGCTTAGCGCCGGGGGGTTTAGGCTATGGCTACACCTTC. It translates to CASSLAPGGLGYGYTF. Full variable domain (outside the CDR3, taken from reference TRBV7-2 and TRBJ1-2): GAGVSQSPSNKVTEKGKDVELRCDPISGHTALYWYRQSLGQGLEFLIYFQGNSAPDKSGLPSDRFSAERTGGSVSTLTIQRTQQEDSAVYLCASSLAPGGLGYGYTFGSGTRLTVV.

This clonotype was picked up a small number of times. The rearrangement joins TRBV5-4 to TRBJ1-1, with 9 bases identical to TRBD1. The V and J ends lost 3 bases and 6 bases, in that order; junction bases with no gene match: 3. The CDR3 sequence is 13 residues long. Germline lookup yields CDR1 SGHNT and CDR2 YYREEE (reference sequence). The CDR3 is CASSWDRVSEAFF. CDR3 bases: TGTGCCAGCAGCTGGGACAGGGTCTCTGAAGCTTTCTTT.

V and J are TRBV20-1 and TRBJ2-5; D unclear. V was cut by 3 bases and J by 7 bases, with 12 bases left in between. The CDR3 has 12 amino acids. The germline CDR1 and CDR2 sequences are DFQATT and SNEGSKA (reference sequence). As DNA, the CDR3 is TGCAGTGCTAGCCTTTTTTTTGGGACCCAGTACTTC. It is translated as CSASLFFGTQYF.

The chain uses TRBV2 and TRBJ2-7; 7 bases align to TRBD2. V shed 1 base, J shed 6 bases, and the junction held 6 bases outside the gene matches. The CDR3 loop spans 14 amino acids. Germline lookup yields CDR1 SNHLY and CDR2 FYNNEI. The CDR3 region is CASSEGGGGSEQYF. DNA for the CDR3: TGTGCCAGCAGTGAAGGGGGCGGGGGATCCGAGCAGTACTTC. The variable domain in full, completed from reference TRBV2 and TRBJ2-7, reads EPEVTQTPSHQVTQMGQEVILRCVPISNHLYFYWYRQILGQKVEFLVSFYNNEISEKSEIFDDQFSVERPDGSNFTLKIRSTKLEDSAMYFCASSEGGGGSEQYFGPGTRLTVT.

This clonotype has a handful of counts. The V gene is TRBV6-5, the J gene TRBJ1-4; D is ambiguous. Trimming stripped 3 bases from V and 7 bases from J, with 21 bases between. Germline V gene sequence: CDR1 MNHEY, CDR2 SVGAGI. The CDR3 is 17 amino acids. The DNA of the CDR3 is TGTGCCAGCAGTTATGGTGCTTTTGAGGGTGGTAGTGAAAAACTGTTTTTT. This gives the protein CASSYGAFEGGSEKLFF.

J is TRBJ1-1 and V is TRBV30; 7 bases are shared with TRBD1. This CDR3 contains 14 residues. V shed 2 bases, J shed 3 bases, and the junction held 6 bases outside the gene matches. Germline CDR1 and CDR2: GTSNPN and SVGIG (reference sequence). CDR3 loop: CAWSPGTAYTEAFF. CDR3 DNA: TGTGCCTGGAGTCCGGGGACAGCGTACACTGAAGCTTTCTTT. Full variable domain (rest looked up from reference TRBV30 and TRBJ1-1): SQTIHQWPATLVQPVGSPLSLECTVEGTSNPNLYWYRQAAGRGLQLLFYSVGIGQISSEVPQNLSASRPQDRQFILSSKKLLLSDSGFYLCAWSPGTAYTEAFFGQGTRLTVV.

Comment on this clonotype: A read error may account for a junction end that differs from germline. The chain couples TRBV14 to TRBJ1-4; possible D gene TRBD1, 5 bases. This CDR3 region has 15 residues. Germline V CDR1 and CDR2: SGHDN, FVKESK. The CDR3 sequence: CASSTNAQEVEKLFF. CDR3 DNA: TGTGCCAGCAGCACAAACGCACAGGAGGTCGAAAAACTGTTTTTC.

At least ten counts were recorded for this clonotype. The chain recombines TRBV10-3 with TRBJ1-1; possibly TRBD1 for D (6 bases). The CDR3 sequence is 13 residues long. Germline CDR1 is ENHRY and CDR2 is SYGVKD. V was shortened by 10 bases and J by 5 bases, with 17 bases between the two germline ends. This CDR3 reads CATWGEGGTEAFF. The CDR3 DNA follows: TGTGCCACGTGGGGGGAGGGGGGGACTGAAGCTTTCTTT.

This chain links TRBV7-8 with TRBJ2-7; D gene ambiguous. Germline V gene sequence: CDR1 SGHVS, CDR2 FQNEAQ. The CDR3 is made up of 14 amino acids. V was clipped by 2 bases and J by 3 bases, with 11 bases between them. CDR3 sequence reads: CASSLRLLDYEQYF. CDR3 sequence (DNA): TGTGCCAGCAGCTTAAGGTTATTGGACTACGAGCAGTACTTC.

This clonotype was detected only a few times. The CDR3 sequence: CSVETGFGYTF. CDR3 DNA: TGCAGCGTTGAAACAGGGTTCGGCTACACCTTC. The V gene is TRBV29-1, the J gene TRBJ1-2; D is possibly TRBD1 (6 bases). V was trimmed by 2 bases and J by 8 bases, leaving 9 bases between them. Germline V CDR1 and CDR2: SQVTM, ANQGSEA. This CDR3 region has 11 residues.

This clonotype was observed many times. The genes are TRBV4-1 and TRBJ2-7, with TRBD2 identical over 8 bases. Germline V CDR1 and CDR2: MGHRA, YSYEKL. V lost 0 bases, J lost 3 bases, and 7 bases stayed unmatched. This CDR3 contains 16 residues. The chain's CDR3 is CASSQDASGSLYEQYF. DNA for the CDR3: TGCGCCAGCAGCCAAGATGCCAGCGGGAGTCTCTACGAGCAGTACTTC.

The rearrangement joins TRBV27 to TRBJ2-7, with TRBD2 identical over 7 bases. V dropped 5 bases and J dropped 3; count of bases not matched to a gene: 1. This CDR3 is built from 12 residues. The germline CDR1 and CDR2 sequences are MNHEY and SMNVEV (reference sequence). CDR3 in DNA: TGTGCCAGCAGTGGGGGGGGCTACGAGCAGTACTTC. It codes for CASSGGGYEQYF.

The rearrangement links TRBV27 to TRBJ1-4, with D possibly being TRBD1 (5 bases). Trimming took off 3 bases at V and 2 bases at J, with 16 bases between the two ends. The CDR3 extends over 17 amino acids. Germline assignment: CDR1 MNHEY and CDR2 SMNVEV (reference sequence). The DNA for the CDR3 is TGTGCCAGCAGTTTGGCGGGAGTGGGGACGACTAATGAAAAACTGTTTTTT. Translated, it gives CASSLAGVGTTNEKLFF.

This clonotype occurred a few times. The chain combines TRBV27 with TRBJ1-1; no clear D gene. In germline, CDR1 is MNHEY, CDR2 SMNVEV (reference sequence). The V end lost 2 bases, the J end lost 7 bases, and 11 bases lay between the germline ends. This CDR3 has 13 amino acids. The CDR3 nucleotides read TGTGCCAGCAGTTTAAGCTATGGGGTTGAAGCTTTCTTT. Amino acid sequence: CASSLSYGVEAFF.

The V call is TRBV19, the J call TRBJ1-5, with D maybe TRBD1 (6 bases). The V end lost 6 bases, the J end lost 9 bases, and 12 bases lay between the germline ends. The germline gives CDR1 LNHDA, CDR2 SQIVND (reference sequence). The CDR3 sequence is 12 residues long. The CDR3 DNA sequence: TGTGCCAGTAGGGACGGGGGGCGGCCCCAGCATTTT. This encodes CASRDGGRPQHF.

V is TRBV25-1 and J is TRBJ2-7; D is unclear. Germline CDR1 and CDR2: MGHDK and SYGVNS. V gave up 5 bases and J gave up 0 bases, with 5 bases separating them. This CDR3 has 12 amino acids. For the CDR3, the DNA is TGTGCCAGCAGTCTCTTCTCCTACGAGCAGTACTTC. This codes for CASSLFSYEQYF.

The chain is built from TRBV9 and TRBJ2-7, with 7 nucleotides matching TRBD2. V was clipped by 0 bases and J by 6 bases; unmatched bases: 3. The germline V gene has CDR1 SGDLS and CDR2 YYNGEE. This CDR3 spans 13 amino acids. The CDR3: CASSVGASGEQYF. The CDR3 DNA sequence: TGTGCCAGCAGCGTAGGGGCTAGCGGCGAGCAGTACTTC.